This T cell receptor (beta chain) was obtained from a study of cytomegalovirus exposure and HLA in healthy donors. General study findings and limits: It is likely that the observed cluster of highly shared sequence variants was a sequencing artifact. It was reported in a later analysis that an Asian-associated ancestry cluster showed fewer N-insertions than the 666-donor mean. Solely CMV serostatus was available to characterize immune exposure.

The primer mix had 60 Vbeta and 13 Jbeta primers. Source study methods: Around 83 million unique TCR beta chains, 10 million to 14 million shared, were counted in a later analysis. Generated by immunoSEQ multiplex PCR, the TCRdb table keeps only in-frame clones and is missing some. The V and J calls and clone size were taken over from that table, and D and trimming were inferred from the DNA. The sample has about 260,000 clones; just over 70% are singletons. The length of the CDR3 is 15 residues. From germline, CDR1 is MNHEY and CDR2 SMNVEV (reference sequence). As concerns this clone: Antigen unknown.

The gene calls are TRBV27 and TRBJ2-5; D not resolved. The J call is in doubt because the DNA end fits TRBJ2-7 better. This sequence originates from a female donor in good health and CMV-seronegative. The specimen sequenced was PBMCs. DNA of the CDR3: TGTGCCAGCAGCACTGACGGGCCTAGCTCCTACGAGCAGTACTTC. This sequence encodes CASSTDGPSSYEQYF.